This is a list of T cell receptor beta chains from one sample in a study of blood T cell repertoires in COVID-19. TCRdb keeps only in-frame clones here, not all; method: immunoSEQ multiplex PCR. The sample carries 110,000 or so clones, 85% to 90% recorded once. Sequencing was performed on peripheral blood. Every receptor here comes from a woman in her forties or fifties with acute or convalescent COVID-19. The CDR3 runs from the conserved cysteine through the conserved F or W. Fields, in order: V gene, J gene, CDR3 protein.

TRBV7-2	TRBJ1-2	CASSLGPAAGGLPNYGYTF
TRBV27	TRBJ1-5	CASSLGRGNQPQHF
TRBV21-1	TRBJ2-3	CASSKEPPGQGTDTQYF
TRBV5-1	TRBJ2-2	CASSPFGGTGELFF
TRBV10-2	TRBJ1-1	CASSFQTVNTEAFF
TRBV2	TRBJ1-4	CASSEGTGRNEKLFF
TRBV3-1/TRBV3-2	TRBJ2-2	CASSRTSGDGELFF
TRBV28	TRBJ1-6	CASRWGGSSYNSPLHF
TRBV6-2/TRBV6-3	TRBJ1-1	CASSRATGVRTEAFF
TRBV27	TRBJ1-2	CASSLQGSQANYGYTF
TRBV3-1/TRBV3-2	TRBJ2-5	CASSHAKTGLAGYQETQYF
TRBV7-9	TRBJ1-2	CASTRGGDGYTF
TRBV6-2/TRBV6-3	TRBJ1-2	CASSPVRGSSRAGYTF
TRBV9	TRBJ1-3	CASSRGDYLFSGNTIYF
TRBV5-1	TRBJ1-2	CASSSPDQGEGYTF
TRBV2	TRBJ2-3	CASRRTGFIDTQYF
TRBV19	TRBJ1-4	CASSIRDRGGKLFF
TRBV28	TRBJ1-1	CASSLGTGRTEAFF
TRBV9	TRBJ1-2	CASSPGEGVTYGYTF
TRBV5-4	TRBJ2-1	CASSSGAVFLGSGDEQFF
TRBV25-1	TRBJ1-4	CASRGGGREKLFF
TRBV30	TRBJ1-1	CAWSEGPDIVAFF